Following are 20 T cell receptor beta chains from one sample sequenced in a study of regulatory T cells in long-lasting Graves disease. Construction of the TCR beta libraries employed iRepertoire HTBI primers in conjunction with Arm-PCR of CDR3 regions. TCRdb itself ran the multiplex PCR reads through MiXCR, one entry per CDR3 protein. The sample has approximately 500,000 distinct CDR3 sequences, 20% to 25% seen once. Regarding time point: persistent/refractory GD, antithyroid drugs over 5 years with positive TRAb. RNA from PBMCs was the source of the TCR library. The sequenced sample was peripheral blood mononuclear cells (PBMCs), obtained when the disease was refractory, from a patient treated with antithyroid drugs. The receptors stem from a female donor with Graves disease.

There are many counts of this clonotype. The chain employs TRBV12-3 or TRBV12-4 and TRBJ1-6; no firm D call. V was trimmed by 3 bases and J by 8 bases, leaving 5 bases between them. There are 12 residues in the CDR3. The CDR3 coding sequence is TGTGCCAGCAGTTTTTCGGATTCACCCCTCCACTTT. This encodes CASSFSDSPLHF.

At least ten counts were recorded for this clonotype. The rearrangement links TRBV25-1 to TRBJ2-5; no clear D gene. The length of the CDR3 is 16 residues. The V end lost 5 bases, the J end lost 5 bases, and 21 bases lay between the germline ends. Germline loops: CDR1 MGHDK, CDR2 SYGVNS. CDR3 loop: CASSKGRISSAETQYF. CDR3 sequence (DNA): TGTGCCAGCAGTAAAGGCAGAATCTCTAGTGCGGAGACCCAGTACTTC.

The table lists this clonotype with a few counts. CDR3 nucleotide sequence: TGTGCCAGCAGGCCGGGACTAGCGGGAGACAATGAGCAGTTCTTC. Translation gives CASRPGLAGDNEQFF. The chain links TRBV7-8 to TRBJ2-1; TRBD2 matches at 14 bases. The CDR3 runs 15 residues. The germline V gene has CDR1 SGHVS and CDR2 FQNEAQ. J lost 5 bases, V lost 6 bases, and 3 bases had no gene match.

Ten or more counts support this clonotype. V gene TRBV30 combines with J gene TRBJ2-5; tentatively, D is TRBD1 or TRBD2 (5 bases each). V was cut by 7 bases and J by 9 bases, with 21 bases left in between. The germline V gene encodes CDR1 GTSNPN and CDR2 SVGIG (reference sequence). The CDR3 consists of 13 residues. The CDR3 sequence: CAYLPGTEGAQYF. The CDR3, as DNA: TGTGCCTATCTTCCCGGGACGGAAGGGGCCCAGTACTTC.

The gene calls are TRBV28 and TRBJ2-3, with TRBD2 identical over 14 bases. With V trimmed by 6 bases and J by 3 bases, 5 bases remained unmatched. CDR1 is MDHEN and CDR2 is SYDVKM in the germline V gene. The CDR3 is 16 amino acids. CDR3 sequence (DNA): TGTGCCAGCAGGGGACTAGCGGGGGATAGGACAGATACGCAGTATTTT. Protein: CASRGLAGDRTDTQYF.

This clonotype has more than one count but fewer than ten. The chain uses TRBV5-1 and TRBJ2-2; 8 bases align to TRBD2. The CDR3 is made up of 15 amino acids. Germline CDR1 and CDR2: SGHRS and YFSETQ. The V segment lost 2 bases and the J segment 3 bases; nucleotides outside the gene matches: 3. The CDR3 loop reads CASSFLAGDTGELFF. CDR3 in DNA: TGCGCCAGCAGCTTTCTAGCGGGTGACACCGGGGAGCTGTTTTTT. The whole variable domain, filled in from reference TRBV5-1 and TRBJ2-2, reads KAGVTQTPRYLIKTRGQQVTLSCSPISGHRSVSWYQQTPGQGLQFLFEYFSETQRNKGNFPGRFSGRQFSNSRSEMNVSTLELGDSALYLCASSFLAGDTGELFFGEGSRLTVL.

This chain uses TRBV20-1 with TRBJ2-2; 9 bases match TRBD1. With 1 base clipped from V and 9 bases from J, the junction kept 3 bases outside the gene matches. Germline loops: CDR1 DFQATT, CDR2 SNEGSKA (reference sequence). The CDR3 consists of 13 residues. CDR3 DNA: TGCAGTGCTAGAGGGACAGGGGCTCGGGAGCTGTTTTTT. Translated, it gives CSARGTGARELFF.

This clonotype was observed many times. The CDR3 is CASSPPDSLNTEAFF. The CDR3 nucleotides are TGTGCCAGCAGTCCCCCCGACAGCCTGAACACTGAAGCTTTCTTT. The gene calls are TRBV28 and TRBJ1-1, with TRBD1 as a possible D gene (5 bases). The germline V gene has CDR1 MDHEN and CDR2 SYDVKM. Trimming took 5 bases from V and 0 from J, leaving 13 bases between them. This CDR3 comprises 15 residues.

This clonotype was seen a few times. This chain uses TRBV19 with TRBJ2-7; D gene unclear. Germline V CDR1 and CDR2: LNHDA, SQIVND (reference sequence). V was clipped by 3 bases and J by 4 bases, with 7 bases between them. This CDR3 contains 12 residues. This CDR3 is CASSMGPYEQYF. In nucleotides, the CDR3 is TGTGCCAGTAGTATGGGTCCTTACGAGCAGTACTTC.

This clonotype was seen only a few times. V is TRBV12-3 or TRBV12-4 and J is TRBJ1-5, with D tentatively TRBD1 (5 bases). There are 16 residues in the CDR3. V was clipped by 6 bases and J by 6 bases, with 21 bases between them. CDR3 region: CASSLPPGPTVQPQHF. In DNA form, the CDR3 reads TGTGCCAGCAGCCTACCTCCGGGACCGACGGTTCAGCCCCAGCATTTT.

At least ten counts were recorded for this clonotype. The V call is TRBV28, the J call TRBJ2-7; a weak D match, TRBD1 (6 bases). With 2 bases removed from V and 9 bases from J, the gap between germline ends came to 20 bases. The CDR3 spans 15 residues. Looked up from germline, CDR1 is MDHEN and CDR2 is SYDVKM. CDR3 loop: CASSLLGHYRLGQYF. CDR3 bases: TGTGCCAGCAGTTTACTGGGACACTACCGTCTAGGGCAGTACTTC.

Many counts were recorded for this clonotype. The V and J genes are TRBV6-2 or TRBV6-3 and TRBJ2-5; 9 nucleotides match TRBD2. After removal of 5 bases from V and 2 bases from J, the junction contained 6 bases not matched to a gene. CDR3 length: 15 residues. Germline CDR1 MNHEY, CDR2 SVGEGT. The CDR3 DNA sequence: TGTGCCAGCAGTGCGTTGAGCGGGAGGCAAGAGACCCAGTACTTC. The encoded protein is CASSALSGRQETQYF.

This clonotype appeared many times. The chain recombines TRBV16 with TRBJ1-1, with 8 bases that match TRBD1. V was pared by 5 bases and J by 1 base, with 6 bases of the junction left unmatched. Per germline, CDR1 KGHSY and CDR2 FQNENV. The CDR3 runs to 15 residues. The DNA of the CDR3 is TGTGCCAGCAGCGCCCCCGGGACAGGGAACACTGAAGCTTTCTTT. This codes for CASSAPGTGNTEAFF. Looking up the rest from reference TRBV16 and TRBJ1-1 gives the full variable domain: GEEVAQTPKHLVRGEGQKAKLYCAPIKGHSYVFWYQQVLKNEFKFLISFQNENVFDETGMPKERFSAKCLPNSPCSLEIQATKLEDSAVYFCASSAPGTGNTEAFFGQGTRLTVV.

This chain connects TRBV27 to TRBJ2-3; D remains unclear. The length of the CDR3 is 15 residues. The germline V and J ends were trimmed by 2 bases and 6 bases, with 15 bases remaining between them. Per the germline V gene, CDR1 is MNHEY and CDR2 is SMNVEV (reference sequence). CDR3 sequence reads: CASSLSGVAVDTQYF. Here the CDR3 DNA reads TGTGCCAGCAGTTTAAGTGGGGTGGCGGTGGATACGCAGTATTTT.

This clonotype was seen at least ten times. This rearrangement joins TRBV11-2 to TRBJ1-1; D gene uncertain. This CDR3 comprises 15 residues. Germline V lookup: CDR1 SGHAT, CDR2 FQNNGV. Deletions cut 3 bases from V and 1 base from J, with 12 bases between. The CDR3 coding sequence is TGTGCCAGCAGCTTCGTCACTCGGGGGAACACTGAAGCTTTCTTT. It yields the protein CASSFVTRGNTEAFF.

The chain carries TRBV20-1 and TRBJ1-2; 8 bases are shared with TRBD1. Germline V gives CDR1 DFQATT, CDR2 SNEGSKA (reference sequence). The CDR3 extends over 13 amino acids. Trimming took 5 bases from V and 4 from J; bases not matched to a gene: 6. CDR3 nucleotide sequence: TGCAGTGCTTCAGGGGGCGCTAGCTATGGCTACACCTTC. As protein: CSASGGASYGYTF.

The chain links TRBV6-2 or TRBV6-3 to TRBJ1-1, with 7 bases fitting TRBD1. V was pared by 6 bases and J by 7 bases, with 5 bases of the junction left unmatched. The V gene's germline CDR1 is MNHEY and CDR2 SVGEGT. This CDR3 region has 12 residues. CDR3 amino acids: CASRRGTVEAFF. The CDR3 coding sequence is TGTGCCAGCAGACGGGGGACAGTTGAAGCTTTCTTT.

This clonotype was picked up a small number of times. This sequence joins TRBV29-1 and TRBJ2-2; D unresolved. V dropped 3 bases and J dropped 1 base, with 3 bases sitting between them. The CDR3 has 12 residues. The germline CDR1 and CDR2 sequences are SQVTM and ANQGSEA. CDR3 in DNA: TGCAGCGTTGACAGGAACACCGGGGAGCTGTTTTTT. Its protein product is CSVDRNTGELFF.

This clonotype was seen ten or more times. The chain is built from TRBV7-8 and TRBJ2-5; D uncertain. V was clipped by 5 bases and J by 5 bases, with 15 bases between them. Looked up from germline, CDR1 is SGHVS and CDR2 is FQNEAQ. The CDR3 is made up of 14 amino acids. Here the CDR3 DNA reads TGTGCCAGCAGCCCTCCGGGCCCCTATGAGACCCAGTACTTC. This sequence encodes CASSPPGPYETQYF.

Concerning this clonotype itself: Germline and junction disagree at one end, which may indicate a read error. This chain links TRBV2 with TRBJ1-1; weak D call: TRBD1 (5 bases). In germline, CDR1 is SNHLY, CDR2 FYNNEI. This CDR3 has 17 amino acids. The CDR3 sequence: CASSDFFLRQLNTETFF. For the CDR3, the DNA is TGTGCCAGCAGTGACTTTTTCTTAAGACAGCTAAACACTGAAACTTTCTTT.